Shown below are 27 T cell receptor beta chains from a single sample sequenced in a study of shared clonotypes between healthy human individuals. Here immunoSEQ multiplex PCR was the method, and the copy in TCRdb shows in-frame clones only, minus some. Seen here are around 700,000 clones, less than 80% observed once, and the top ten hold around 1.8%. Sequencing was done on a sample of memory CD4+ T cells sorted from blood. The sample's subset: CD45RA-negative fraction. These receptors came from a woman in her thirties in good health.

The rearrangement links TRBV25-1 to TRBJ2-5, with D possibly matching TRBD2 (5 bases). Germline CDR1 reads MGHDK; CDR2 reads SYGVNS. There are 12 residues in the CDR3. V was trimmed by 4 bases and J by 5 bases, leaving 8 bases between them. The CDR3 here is CASSGRTETQYF. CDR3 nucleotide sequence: TGTGCCAGCAGTGGGAGGACGGAGACCCAGTACTTC.

The CDR3 bases are TGTGCCAGCAGCCGAAGGGGCCGGGCAGGGGGTAACGAGCAGTACTTC. As protein: CASSRRGRAGGNEQYF. The rearrangement joins TRBV11-2 to TRBJ2-7, with 7 bases lining up with TRBD1. Germline CDR1 is SGHAT and CDR2 is FQNNGV. The CDR3 is 16 amino acids. Germline trimming cut 5 bases from V and 5 bases from J; bases unmatched to any gene: 15.

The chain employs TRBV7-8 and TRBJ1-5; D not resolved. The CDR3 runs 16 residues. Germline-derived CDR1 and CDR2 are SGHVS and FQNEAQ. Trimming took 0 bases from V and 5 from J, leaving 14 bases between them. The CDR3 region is CASSLALGGDYQPQHF. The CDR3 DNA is TGTGCCAGCAGCTTAGCGTTGGGCGGGGATTATCAGCCCCAGCATTTT.

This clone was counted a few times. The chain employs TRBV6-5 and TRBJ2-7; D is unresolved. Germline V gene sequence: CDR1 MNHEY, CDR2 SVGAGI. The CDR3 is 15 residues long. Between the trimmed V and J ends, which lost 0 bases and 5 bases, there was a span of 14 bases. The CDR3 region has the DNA TGTGCCAGCAGTTACTCGCGGTGGCAGGTTAACGAGCAGTACTTC. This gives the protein CASSYSRWQVNEQYF.

The CDR3 loop is CASSEGSSTYNEQFF. The CDR3 nucleotides are TGTGCCAGCAGTGAAGGTTCGTCTACTTACAATGAGCAGTTCTTC. This chain uses TRBV25-1 with TRBJ2-1; D remains unclear. CDR3 length: 15 amino acids. Germline values: CDR1 MGHDK, CDR2 SYGVNS. Deletions cut 2 bases from V and 4 bases from J, with 12 bases between.

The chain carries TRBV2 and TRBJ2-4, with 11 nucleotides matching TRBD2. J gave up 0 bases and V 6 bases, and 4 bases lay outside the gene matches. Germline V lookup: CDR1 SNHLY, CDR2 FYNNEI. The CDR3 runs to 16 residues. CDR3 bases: TGTGCCAGCAGGAGAGGACTAGCGGGAGCCAAAAACATTCAGTACTTC. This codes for CASRRGLAGAKNIQYF.

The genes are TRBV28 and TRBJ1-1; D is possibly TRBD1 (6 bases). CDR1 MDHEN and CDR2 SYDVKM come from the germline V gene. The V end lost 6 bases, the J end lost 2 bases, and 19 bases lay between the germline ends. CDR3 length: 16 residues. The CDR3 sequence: CASRNTGLWGNTEAFF. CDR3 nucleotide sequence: TGTGCCAGCAGAAATACAGGGTTGTGGGGAAACACTGAAGCTTTCTTT.

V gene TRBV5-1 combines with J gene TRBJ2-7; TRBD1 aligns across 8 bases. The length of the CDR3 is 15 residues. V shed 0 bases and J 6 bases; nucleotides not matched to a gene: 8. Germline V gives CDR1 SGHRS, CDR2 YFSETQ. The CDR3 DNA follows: TGCGCCAGCAGCTTGGGCCTGGACAGGGTAAGCGAGCAGTACTTC. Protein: CASSLGLDRVSEQYF.

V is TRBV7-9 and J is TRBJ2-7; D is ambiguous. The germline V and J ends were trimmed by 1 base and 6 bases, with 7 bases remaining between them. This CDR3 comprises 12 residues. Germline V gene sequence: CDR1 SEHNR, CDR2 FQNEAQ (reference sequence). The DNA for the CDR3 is TGTGCCAGCAGCTTAGTTTTGGGCGAGCAGTACTTC. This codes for CASSLVLGEQYF.

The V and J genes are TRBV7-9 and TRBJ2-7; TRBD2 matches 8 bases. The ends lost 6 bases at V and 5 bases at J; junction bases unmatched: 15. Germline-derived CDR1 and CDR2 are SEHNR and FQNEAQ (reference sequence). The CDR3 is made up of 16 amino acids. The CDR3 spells CASSLRTSSGRNEQYF. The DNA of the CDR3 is TGTGCCAGCAGTTTAAGGACTAGCAGCGGGAGAAACGAGCAGTACTTC.

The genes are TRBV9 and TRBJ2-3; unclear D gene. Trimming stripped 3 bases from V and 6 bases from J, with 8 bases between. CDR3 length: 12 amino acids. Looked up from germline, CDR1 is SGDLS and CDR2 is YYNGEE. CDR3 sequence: CASSAAVDTQYF. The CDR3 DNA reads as TGTGCCAGCAGCGCCGCAGTCGATACGCAGTATTTT.

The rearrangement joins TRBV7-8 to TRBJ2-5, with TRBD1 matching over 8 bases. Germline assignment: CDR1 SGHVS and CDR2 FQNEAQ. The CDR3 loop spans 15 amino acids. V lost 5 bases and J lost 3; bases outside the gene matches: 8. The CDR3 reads CASSPDRVGEETQYF. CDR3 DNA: TGTGCCAGCAGCCCGGACAGGGTGGGGGAAGAGACCCAGTACTTC.

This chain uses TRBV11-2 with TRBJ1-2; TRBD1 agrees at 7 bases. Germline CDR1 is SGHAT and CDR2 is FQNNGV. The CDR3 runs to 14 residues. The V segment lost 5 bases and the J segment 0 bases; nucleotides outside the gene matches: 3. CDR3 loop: CASSVDRANYGYTF. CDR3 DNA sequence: TGTGCCAGCAGCGTCGACAGGGCTAACTATGGCTACACCTTC.

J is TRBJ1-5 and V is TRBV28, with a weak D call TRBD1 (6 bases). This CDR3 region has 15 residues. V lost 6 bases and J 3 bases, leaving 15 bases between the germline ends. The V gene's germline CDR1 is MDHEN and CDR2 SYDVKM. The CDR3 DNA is TGTGCCAGCAGGGATACACAGGGTTTCAATCAGCCCCAGCATTTT. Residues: CASRDTQGFNQPQHF.

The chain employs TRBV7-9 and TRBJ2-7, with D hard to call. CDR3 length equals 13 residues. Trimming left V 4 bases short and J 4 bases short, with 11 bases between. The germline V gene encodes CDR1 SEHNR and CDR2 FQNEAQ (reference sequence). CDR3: CASSSPRRYEQYF. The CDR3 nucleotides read TGTGCCAGCAGCTCCCCCAGGCGTTACGAGCAGTACTTC.

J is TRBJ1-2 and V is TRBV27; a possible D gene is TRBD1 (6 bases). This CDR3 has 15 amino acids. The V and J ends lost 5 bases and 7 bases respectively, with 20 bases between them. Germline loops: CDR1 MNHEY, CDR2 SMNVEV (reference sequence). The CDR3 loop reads CASSLQGAGGGGYTF. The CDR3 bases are TGTGCCAGCAGTCTACAGGGAGCCGGGGGGGGTGGCTACACCTTC.

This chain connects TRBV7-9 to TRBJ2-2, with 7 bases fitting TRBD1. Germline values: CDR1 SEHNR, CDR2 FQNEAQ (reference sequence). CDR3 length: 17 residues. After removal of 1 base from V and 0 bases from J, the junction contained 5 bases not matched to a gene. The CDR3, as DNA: TGTGCCAGCAGCTTAGATTGGGGACAGCCGAACACCGGGGAGCTGTTTTTT. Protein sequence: CASSLDWGQPNTGELFF.

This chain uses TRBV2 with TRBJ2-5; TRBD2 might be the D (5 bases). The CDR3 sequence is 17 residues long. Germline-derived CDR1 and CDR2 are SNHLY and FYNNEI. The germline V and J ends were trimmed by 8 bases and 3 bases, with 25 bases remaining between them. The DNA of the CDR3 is TGTGCCAGCGCTGAGGGTCGTCCCCTCGGCGGTGAAGAGACCCAGTACTTC. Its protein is CASAEGRPLGGEETQYF.

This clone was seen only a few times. CDR3 in DNA: TGCGCCAGCAGCTTGGCCAGACTTTCGGATGGCTACACCTTC. Amino acids: CASSLARLSDGYTF. V and J are TRBV5-1 and TRBJ1-2; D is unclear. The germline gives CDR1 SGHRS, CDR2 YFSETQ. V was pared by 0 bases and J by 6 bases, with 12 bases between. The CDR3 runs to 14 residues.

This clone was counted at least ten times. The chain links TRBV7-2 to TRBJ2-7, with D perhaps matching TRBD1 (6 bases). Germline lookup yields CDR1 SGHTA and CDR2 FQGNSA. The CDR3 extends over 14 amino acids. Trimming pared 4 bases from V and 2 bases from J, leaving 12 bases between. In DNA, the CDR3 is TGTGCCAGCAGCTGGACAGTTCGCCCCTACGAGCAGTACTTC. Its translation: CASSWTVRPYEQYF.

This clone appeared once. CDR3 sequence: CASSLVMGSGEQYF. In DNA, the CDR3 is TGTGCCAGCAGCTTGGTTATGGGGTCGGGGGAGCAGTACTTC. This chain uses TRBV5-4 with TRBJ2-7, with a weak D call TRBD2 (5 bases). This CDR3 is 14 amino acids long. In germline, CDR1 is SGHNT, CDR2 YYREEE (reference sequence). V was shortened by 0 bases and J by 7 bases, with 14 bases between the two germline ends.

CDR3: CASSDSSSTGELFF. CDR3 coding DNA: TGTGCCAGCAGTGACTCGAGTAGCACCGGGGAGCTGTTTTTT. V usage is TRBV6-4 and J usage is TRBJ2-2; D not resolved. The germline CDR1 and CDR2 sequences are MRHNA and SNTAGT. The V gene lost 0 bases and the J gene lost 4 bases, with 6 bases spanning the gap. The CDR3 consists of 14 residues.

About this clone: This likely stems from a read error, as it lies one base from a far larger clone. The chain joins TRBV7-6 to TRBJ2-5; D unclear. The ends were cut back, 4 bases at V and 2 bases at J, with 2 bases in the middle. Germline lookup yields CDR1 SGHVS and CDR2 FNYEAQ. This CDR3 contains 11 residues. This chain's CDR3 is CASSSQETQYF. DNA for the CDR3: TGTGCCAGCAGCTCGCAAGAGACCCAGTACTTC.

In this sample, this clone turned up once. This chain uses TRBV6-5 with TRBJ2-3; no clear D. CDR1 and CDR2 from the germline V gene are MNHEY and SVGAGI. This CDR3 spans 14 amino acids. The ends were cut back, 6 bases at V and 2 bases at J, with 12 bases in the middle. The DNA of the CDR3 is TGTGCCAGCAGACGGTATACGTACACAGATACGCAGTATTTT. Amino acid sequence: CASRRYTYTDTQYF.

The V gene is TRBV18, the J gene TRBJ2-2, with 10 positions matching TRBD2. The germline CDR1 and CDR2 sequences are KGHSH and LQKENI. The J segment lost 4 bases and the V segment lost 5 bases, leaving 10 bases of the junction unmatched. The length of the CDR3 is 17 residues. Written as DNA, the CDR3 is TGTGCCAGCTCAGCACGGCTAGCGGGAGAGGGCACCGGGGAGCTGTTTTTT. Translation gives CASSARLAGEGTGELFF.

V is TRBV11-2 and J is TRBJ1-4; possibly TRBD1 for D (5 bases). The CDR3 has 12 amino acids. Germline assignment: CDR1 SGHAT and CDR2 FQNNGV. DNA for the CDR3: TGTGTCTCGTCGGGGGTGGGTGAAAAACTGTTTTTT. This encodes CVSSGVGEKLFF.

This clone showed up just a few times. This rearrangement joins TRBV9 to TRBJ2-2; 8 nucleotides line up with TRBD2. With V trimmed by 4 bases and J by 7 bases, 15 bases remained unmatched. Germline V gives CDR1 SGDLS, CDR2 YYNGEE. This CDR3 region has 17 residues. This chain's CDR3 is CASSQTKQRELGGELFF. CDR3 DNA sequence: TGTGCCAGCAGCCAGACTAAGCAGCGGGAGTTGGGCGGGGAGCTGTTTTTT.